This T cell receptor (beta chain) was observed in a study of Ad26.COV2.S vaccination and SARS-CoV-2 variants. Study-level information: The authors gave Ad26.COV2.S intramuscularly, either once or twice 56 days apart.

Germline CDR1 MGHRA, CDR2 YSYEKL. CDR3 length: 14 amino acids. The V and J ends lost 4 bases and 6 bases respectively, with 16 bases between them. Data came from immunoSEQ multiplex PCR; TCRdb stores just in-frame clones and leaves some out. The top ten clones hold 1.7% of a sample with about 500,000 clones, around 89% of them seen once. Noted treatment: around 19 received Ad26.COV2.S at low or high dose, single or two shots; about 5 received placebo; per-sample allocation not given. Sampling occurred on day 63 after the first vaccine or placebo injection. The source was peripheral blood, collected in a trial of Ad26.COV2.S vaccine versus placebo. The V gene is TRBV4-1, the J gene TRBJ2-7; tentative D call: TRBD2 (6 bases). This TCR was sampled from a person between 18 and 59 years old who received the Ad26.COV2.S COVID-19 vaccine or a placebo. Here the CDR3 reads CASSPVLEGFEQYF. The CDR3 bases are TGCGCCAGCAGCCCGGTCCTGGAGGGATTCGAGCAGTACTTC.